Listed below are T cell receptor beta chains from one sample, sequenced in a study of shared clonotypes between healthy human individuals. Clones were sequenced by immunoSEQ multiplex PCR, and TCRdb holds only the in-frame ones, with some missing. In the table there are about 680,000 clones, about 91% of which are singletons. Sequencing was done on a sample of naive CD8+ T cells sorted from blood. The receptors were sampled from a man aged 25 to 40 in good health. The CDR3 runs from the conserved cysteine through the conserved F or W. The D gene is left open where the match is weak. A row's size may be missing; if present it is once, few, many or a size class.

j_call,v_call,clone_size,d_call,cdr3_aa,cdr3_nt
TRBJ1-2,TRBV9,-,-,CASSVGDGYTF,TGTGCCAGCAGCGTGGGGGATGGCTACACCTTC
TRBJ1-1,TRBV5-6,few,-,CASSLGARGRNTEAFF,TGTGCCAGCAGCTTGGGGGCCCGGGGGAGGAACACTGAAGCTTTCTTT
TRBJ2-5,TRBV4-3,-,-,CASSRLGSGREAETQYF,TGCGCCAGCAGCCGATTAGGCTCCGGGCGAGAAGCAGAGACCCAGTACTTC
TRBJ1-2,TRBV10-3,once,-,CAISEAYRNNYGYTF,TGTGCCATCAGTGAGGCATACAGGAACAACTATGGCTACACCTTC
TRBJ1-2,TRBV11-2,once,TRBD1,CASSSFAGTGYGYTF,TGTGCCAGCAGCTCCTTTGCAGGGACAGGGTATGGCTACACCTTC
TRBJ2-7,TRBV19,-,TRBD2,CASSIDPSGRIYEQYF,TGTGCCAGTAGTATAGATCCCAGCGGGAGGATCTACGAGCAGTACTTC
TRBJ2-2,TRBV4-1,-,TRBD2,CASSQVASGSSGELFF,TGCGCCAGCAGCCAGGTCGCTAGCGGGAGTAGCGGGGAGCTGTTTTTT
TRBJ1-1,TRBV27,-,TRBD1,CASTGTGNTEAFF,TGTGCCAGCACCGGGACAGGGAACACTGAAGCTTTCTTT
TRBJ2-7,TRBV7-9,-,-,CASSPLDRYEQYF,TGTGCCAGCAGTCCCCTAGACCGCTACGAGCAGTACTTC
TRBJ2-3,TRBV28,-,-,CASSFRTDTQYF,TGTGCCAGCAGTTTCCGTACAGATACGCAGTATTTT
TRBJ2-3,TRBV29-1,-,-,CSVVLSGSDTQYF,TGCAGCGTTGTGTTGTCGGGCTCAGATACGCAGTATTTT
TRBJ2-7,TRBV6-6,-,-,CASSSGSYEQYF,TGTGCCAGCAGCTCAGGGTCCTACGAGCAGTACTTC
TRBJ2-2,TRBV27,-,-,CASSSFLRSGELFF,TGTGCCAGCAGTTCCTTTTTGCGCTCCGGGGAGCTGTTTTTT
TRBJ2-7,TRBV11-2,-,-,CASSFKSGSSQYEQYF,TGTGCCAGCAGCTTTAAATCAGGGTCCTCTCAGTACGAGCAGTACTTC
TRBJ2-1,TRBV28,-,TRBD2,CASSLLAGGHNEQFF,TGTGCCAGCAGTTTATTAGCGGGAGGTCACAATGAGCAGTTCTTC
TRBJ1-5,TRBV6-1,few,-,CASSELRGDGQPQHF,TGTGCCAGCAGTGAACTTCGGGGGGATGGCCAGCCCCAGCATTTT
TRBJ1-5,TRBV28,-,-,CASSPRGGGNQPQHF,TGTGCCAGCAGCCCCCGGGGGGGTGGCAATCAGCCCCAGCATTTT
TRBJ2-1,TRBV19,once,TRBD2,CASSIVPSGTYNEQFF,TGTGCCAGTAGTATAGTCCCTAGCGGGACTTACAATGAGCAGTTCTTC
TRBJ1-5,TRBV27,few,-,CASAGGHSNQPQHF,TGTGCCAGCGCCGGGGGGCATAGCAATCAGCCCCAGCATTTT
TRBJ2-4,TRBV7-8,-,-,CASSLDRLNIQYF,TGTGCCAGCAGCTTAGACAGGCTGAACATTCAGTACTTC
TRBJ2-1,TRBV29-1,-,TRBD2,CSVEGVREAGQFF,TGCAGCGTTGAAGGTGTTCGGGAGGCTGGGCAGTTCTTC
TRBJ1-1,TRBV28,-,-,CASSPFTGRMNTEAFF,TGTGCCAGCAGCCCTTTCACCGGACGGATGAACACTGAAGCTTTCTTT
TRBJ2-2,TRBV15,-,-,CATSRDRAGTGELFF,TGTGCCACCAGCAGAGACAGGGCAGGGACCGGGGAGCTGTTTTTT
TRBJ2-1,TRBV4-1,-,TRBD2,CASSQAGTRPSEDEQFF,TGCGCCAGCAGCCAAGCGGGGACTAGGCCATCAGAGGATGAGCAGTTCTTC
TRBJ2-3,TRBV4-3,-,TRBD2,CASSGLATDTQYF,TGCGCCAGCAGCGGACTAGCAACAGATACGCAGTATTTT